Following are 10 T cell receptor beta chains from one sample sequenced in a study of blood T cell repertoires in COVID-19. TCRdb keeps only in-frame clones here, not all; method: immunoSEQ multiplex PCR. The table records about 270,000 clones, roughly 86% of them present only once. The sample taken for sequencing was peripheral blood. The receptors stem from a woman aged 45-59 years with acute or convalescent COVID-19.

The rearrangement joins TRBV6-6 to TRBJ2-5; 13 nucleotides align to TRBD2. With 5 bases clipped from V and 2 bases from J, the junction kept 5 bases outside the gene matches. The CDR3 consists of 16 residues. Germline V gene lookup returns CDR1 MNHNY and CDR2 SVGAGI (reference sequence). Here the CDR3 reads CASSPRGLAGQETQYF. The CDR3 DNA is TGTGCCAGCAGTCCACGGGGACTAGCGGGGCAAGAGACCCAGTACTTC.

The chain recombines TRBV27 with TRBJ2-1; no clear D gene. V was pared by 4 bases and J by 1 base, with 8 bases between. The CDR3 runs to 14 residues. Germline assignment: CDR1 MNHEY and CDR2 SMNVEV (reference sequence). This chain's CDR3 is CASSWANSYNEQFF. The CDR3 DNA reads TGTGCCAGCAGTTGGGCAAATTCCTACAATGAGCAGTTCTTC.

This clone was recorded only once. The rearrangement uses TRBV6-5 and TRBJ2-3; 8 bases are shared with TRBD2. Trimming took 7 bases from V and 4 from J; bases not matched to a gene: 10. Germline-derived CDR1 and CDR2 are MNHEY and SVGAGI. The CDR3 contains 15 residues. CDR3 residues: CASTYGAGGSDTQYF. CDR3 in DNA: TGTGCCAGCACCTACGGGGCGGGAGGTTCAGATACGCAGTATTTT.

The V call is TRBV21-1, the J call TRBJ1-6; the D call of TRBD1 is as the table states it, not checked on the DNA. TRBV21-1 is designated a pseudogene. The CDR3 runs to 17 residues. CDR3 residues: CASSKEPGGRYSSPLHF. In DNA, the CDR3 is TGTGCCAGCAGCAAAGAACCAGGGGGCCGGTACAGCTCACCCCTCCACTTT.

V gene TRBV5-1 combines with J gene TRBJ1-4; possibly TRBD1 for D (5 bases). Per germline, CDR1 SGHRS and CDR2 YFSETQ. CDR3 length: 14 amino acids. V was clipped by 4 bases and J by 6 bases, with 13 bases between them. CDR3 amino acids: CASSRGGVDEKLFF. As DNA, the CDR3 is TGCGCCAGCAGCAGGGGTGGTGTTGATGAAAAACTGTTTTTT.

The J gene is TRBJ2-1, the V gene TRBV7-3, with 10 bases that match TRBD2. Losses at the gene ends were 4 bases for V and 8 bases for J; bases not matched to a gene: 8. CDR3 length: 15 amino acids. Germline V lookup: CDR1 SGHTA, CDR2 FQGTGA. CDR3 amino acids: CASSSPSGRGDEQFF. Here the CDR3 DNA reads TGTGCCAGCAGCTCCCCTAGCGGGAGAGGGGATGAGCAGTTCTTC. Combining the CDR3 with reference TRBV7-3 and TRBJ2-1 gives the whole variable domain GAGVSQTPSNKVTEKGKYVELRCDPISGHTALYWYRQSLGQGPEFLIYFQGTGAADDSGLPNDRFFAVRPEGSVSTLKIQRTERGDSAVYLCASSSPSGRGDEQFFGPGTRLTVL.

This chain joins TRBV27 and TRBJ1-1; 7 nucleotides agree with TRBD1. Germline assignment: CDR1 MNHEY and CDR2 SMNVEV (reference sequence). The CDR3 has 14 residues. With 5 bases clipped from V and 5 bases from J, the junction kept 8 bases outside the gene matches. CDR3 residues: CASSTRKGATEAFF. DNA for the CDR3: TGTGCCAGCAGTACCCGGAAGGGGGCGACTGAAGCTTTCTTT.

The chain joins TRBV11-2 to TRBJ2-1; the D gene is possibly TRBD2 (5 bases). The CDR3 sequence is 12 residues long. Germline CDR1 SGHAT, CDR2 FQNNGV. Trimming left V 5 bases short and J 9 bases short, with 11 bases between. The chain's CDR3 is CASSQLVSEQFF. Written as DNA, the CDR3 is TGTGCCAGCAGCCAACTAGTATCTGAGCAGTTCTTC.

The chain recombines TRBV27 with TRBJ1-3; TRBD1 agrees at 7 bases. V gave up 3 bases and J gave up 2 bases; unmatched junction bases: 1. The CDR3 has 14 amino acids. Germline CDR1 and CDR2: MNHEY and SMNVEV (reference sequence). In DNA form, the CDR3 reads TGTGCCAGCAGTTTCCAGGGGGCTGGAAACACCATATATTTT. Its translation is CASSFQGAGNTIYF.

This rearrangement joins TRBV7-9 to TRBJ2-7; TRBD1 matches 7 bases. This CDR3 comprises 14 residues. The V gene end was trimmed by 2 bases and the J gene end by 2 bases; junction bases not matched to a gene: 3. Germline CDR1 reads SEHNR; CDR2 reads FQNEAQ (reference sequence). The CDR3 DNA reads TGTGCCAGCAGCTTAAGACAGGGAACCTACGAGCAGTACTTC. This sequence encodes CASSLRQGTYEQYF.